This entry lists 27 T cell receptor beta chains sequenced from one sample in a study of identical twins. Each CDR3 protein is one row after TCRdb ran MiXCR on the 5' RACE reads. This sample carries more than 1.5 million distinct CDR3 sequences, less than 35% of them seen once, and the ten largest clones take about 0.3%. The sample consisted of cord blood. These receptor sequences come from a newborn girl in good health.

This clonotype was recorded a few times. The chain carries TRBV18 and TRBJ2-1; D unclear. CDR1 and CDR2 from the germline V gene are KGHSH and LQKENI. Trimming took 2 bases from V and 3 from J, leaving 11 bases between them. This CDR3 contains 15 residues. The DNA for the CDR3 is TGTGCCAGCTCACCAGCTACTATCCTCTACAATGAGCAGTTCTTC. As protein: CASSPATILYNEQFF.

This clonotype was counted between two and nine times. The chain couples TRBV20-1 to TRBJ2-1; 12 positions match TRBD2. CDR1 and CDR2 from the germline V gene are DFQATT and SNEGSKA (reference sequence). Losses at the gene ends were 5 bases for V and 0 bases for J; bases not matched to a gene: 8. The CDR3 is 17 residues long. CDR3 sequence: CSAPGTSGFRSYNEQFF. CDR3 coding DNA: TGCAGTGCTCCCGGGACTAGCGGGTTTCGCTCCTACAATGAGCAGTTCTTC.

The sample holds a few counts of this clonotype. The V gene is TRBV28, the J gene TRBJ2-2; D is ambiguous. The CDR3 runs 13 residues. CDR1 is MDHEN, CDR2 SYDVKM, per germline. V was cut by 4 bases and J by 6 bases, with 9 bases left in between. CDR3 protein: CASSSPSAGELFF. The CDR3 DNA sequence: TGTGCCAGCAGTTCTCCCTCGGCCGGGGAGCTGTTTTTT.

This clonotype turned up a few times. The genes are TRBV4-2 and TRBJ1-5; the D gene is possibly TRBD1 (5 bases). The germline CDR1 and CDR2 sequences are LGHNA and YNFKEQ. Trimming shortened V by 1 base and J by 9 bases, and 13 bases separated the two germline ends. The CDR3 has 14 amino acids. CDR3 residues: CASSQGGGGGPQHF. CDR3 nucleotide sequence: TGTGCCAGCAGCCAAGGTGGTGGGGGAGGGCCCCAGCATTTT.

The rearrangement uses TRBV6-5 and TRBJ2-4; 8 positions agree with TRBD1. Germline CDR1 is MNHEY and CDR2 is SVGAGI. The J segment lost 13 bases and the V segment lost 0 bases, leaving 8 bases of the junction unmatched. This CDR3 has 14 amino acids. CDR3 loop: CASSYSDRAREQYF. In DNA form, the CDR3 reads TGTGCCAGCAGTTACTCGGACAGGGCTCGGGAGCAGTACTTC.

As concerns this clonotype: This may stem from a read error, because a much larger clone lies one nucleotide away. The chain links TRBV29-1 to TRBJ2-7; 9 positions match TRBD1. Germline lookup yields CDR1 SQVTM and CDR2 ANQGSEA. The CDR3 covers 16 residues. The CDR3 DNA sequence: TGCAGCGTTGAAGGGTCGAGGACAGGGGTCTCCTACGAGCGGTACTTC. Translation: CSVEGSRTGVSYERYF.

The chain links TRBV6-5 to TRBJ2-1; TRBD2 matches 12 bases. The closer fit of TRBJ2-7 to the DNA end suggests the J call may be wrong. This CDR3 is built from 15 residues. Per the germline V gene, CDR1 is MNHEY and CDR2 is SVGAGI. Here the CDR3 reads CASTRLAGAYNEQYF. The CDR3 DNA reads as TGTGCCAGCACCCGACTAGCGGGAGCCTACAATGAGCAGTACTTC.

The chain is built from TRBV2 and TRBJ2-1; 8 nucleotides align to TRBD2. Germline CDR1 is SNHLY and CDR2 is FYNNEI. CDR3 length equals 14 residues. Trimming cost V 5 bases and J 5 bases; bases outside gene matches: 5. The CDR3 coding sequence is TGTGCCAGCAGTAAGAGCGGGAGTAACAATGAGCAGTTCTTC. It translates to CASSKSGSNNEQFF. The whole variable domain, filled in from reference TRBV2 and TRBJ2-1, reads EPEVTQTPSHQVTQMGQEVILRCVPISNHLYFYWYRQILGQKVEFLVSFYNNEISEKSEIFDDQFSVERPDGSNFTLKIRSTKLEDSAMYFCASSKSGSNNEQFFGPGTRLTVL.

This clonotype was observed a few times. The genes are TRBV6-6 and TRBJ1-2; 11 bases line up with TRBD1. This CDR3 has 17 residues. Germline V gene sequence: CDR1 MNHNY, CDR2 SVGAGI (reference sequence). Trimming took 0 bases from V and 3 from J; bases not matched to a gene: 6. CDR3 loop: CASSYSGQGDLDYGYTF. The CDR3 DNA reads as TGTGCCAGCAGTTACTCGGGACAGGGGGATTTGGACTATGGCTACACCTTC.

The gene calls are TRBV20-1 and TRBJ2-1; the D gene could be TRBD1 or TRBD2 (6 bases each). TRBJ2-7 explains the end of the DNA better; the J call may be wrong. Germline loops: CDR1 DFQATT, CDR2 SNEGSKA (reference sequence). The CDR3 is made up of 15 amino acids. CDR3 sequence (DNA): TGCAGTGCCCAAAGGGGGAGGAGCTCCTACAATGAGCAGTACTTC. This sequence encodes CSAQRGRSSYNEQYF.

The chain combines TRBV4-2 with TRBJ2-3; D perhaps matches TRBD2 (6 bases). The length of the CDR3 is 17 residues. Germline loops: CDR1 LGHNA, CDR2 YNFKEQ. The V and J ends lost 3 bases and 0 bases respectively, with 16 bases between them. The CDR3 DNA follows: TGTGCCAGCAGCCACTTGGGACTCCAGACTAGCACAGATACGCAGTATTTT. Translated, it gives CASSHLGLQTSTDTQYF.

This clonotype appeared a few times. The chain has TRBV12-3 or TRBV12-4 and TRBJ1-5; unclear D gene. The CDR3 extends over 13 amino acids. V lost 3 bases and J 4 bases, leaving 7 bases between the germline ends. The CDR3 nucleotides read TGTGCCAGCAGTTTGTCCTTTAATCAGCCCCAGCATTTT. This codes for CASSLSFNQPQHF.

As to this clonotype: A read error is possible here, since a much larger clone lies one base away. The chain recombines TRBV27 with TRBJ1-5; D remains unclear. Germline values: CDR1 MNHEY, CDR2 SMNVEV (reference sequence). This CDR3 is built from 13 residues. The CDR3 sequence is CASSSYSNRPQHF. CDR3 DNA: TGTGCCAGCAGTTCATATAGCAATCGGCCCCAGCATTTT.

This clonotype was observed a handful of times. The chain couples TRBV12-3 or TRBV12-4 to TRBJ2-1; D is unresolved. The germline V and J ends were trimmed by 3 bases and 4 bases, with 7 bases remaining between them. The CDR3 spans 13 residues. For the CDR3, the DNA is TGTGCCAGCAGTTTTCTTCGTTACAATGAGCAGTTCTTC. The encoded protein is CASSFLRYNEQFF.

J is TRBJ1-6 and V is TRBV2; D is uncertain. Germline V gives CDR1 SNHLY, CDR2 FYNNEI. The CDR3 contains 13 residues. Deletions cut 4 bases from V and 9 bases from J, with 10 bases between. The CDR3 spells CASSAQIVSPLHF. As DNA, the CDR3 is TGTGCCAGCAGTGCCCAGATCGTTTCACCCCTCCACTTT.

This clonotype was recorded a few times. V gene TRBV20-1 combines with J gene TRBJ2-7; 11 bases map to TRBD2. V shed 6 bases, J shed 2 bases, and the junction held 9 bases outside the gene matches. The CDR3 runs to 15 residues. The germline gives CDR1 DFQATT, CDR2 SNEGSKA (reference sequence). CDR3 sequence (DNA): TGCAGTGCCAGGGCGATTAGCGGGAGGGCCTACGAGCAGTACTTC. Translated: CSARAISGRAYEQYF.

The chain couples TRBV5-1 to TRBJ2-2; D not certain. The germline V gene has CDR1 SGHRS and CDR2 YFSETQ. Trimming cost V 4 bases and J 3 bases, with 13 bases left between them. The CDR3 consists of 15 residues. The CDR3: CASSITIVDTGELFF. In DNA form, the CDR3 reads TGCGCCAGCAGCATCACGATAGTCGACACCGGGGAGCTGTTTTTT.

This clonotype was seen only a few times. CDR3: CASSPMTGLHYEQYF. In DNA, the CDR3 is TGTGCCAGCAGCCCAATGACAGGGCTCCACTACGAGCAGTACTTC. The chain employs TRBV7-2 and TRBJ2-7; 7 nucleotides agree with TRBD1. This CDR3 spans 15 amino acids. The V and J ends lost 5 bases and 3 bases, in that order; junction bases with no gene match: 10. Germline-derived CDR1 and CDR2 are SGHTA and FQGNSA.

This clonotype was observed a few times. The J gene is TRBJ2-3, the V gene TRBV24-1; 10 bases agree with TRBD2. Looked up from germline, CDR1 is KGHDR and CDR2 is SFDVKD. The CDR3 extends over 15 amino acids. Trimming at V came to 2 bases and at J to 6 bases, leaving 4 bases not matched to a gene. DNA for the CDR3: TGTGCCACCAGTGATTCCCCGGGACTAGCGGATACGCAGTATTTT. Amino acids: CATSDSPGLADTQYF.

This clonotype has a handful of counts. The V call is TRBV25-1, the J call TRBJ1-2; D not certain. This CDR3 comprises 13 residues. Germline CDR1 and CDR2: MGHDK and SYGVNS. V dropped 2 bases and J dropped 8 bases, with 12 bases sitting between them. CDR3 protein: CASSEQAIGGYTF. CDR3 in DNA: TGTGCCAGCAGTGAACAGGCTATAGGAGGCTACACCTTC.

This chain uses TRBV5-1 with TRBJ2-7, with D perhaps being TRBD1 or TRBD2 (5 bases each). CDR3 size: 13 residues. V was cut by 4 bases and J by 3 bases, with 11 bases left in between. Germline assignment: CDR1 SGHRS and CDR2 YFSETQ. CDR3 residues: CASSRDGYYEQYF. CDR3 in DNA: TGCGCCAGCAGCCGGGACGGCTACTACGAGCAGTACTTC.

A few counts support this clonotype. J is TRBJ1-2 and V is TRBV6-1, with D perhaps matching TRBD1 (6 bases). V shed 10 bases and J shed 4 bases, with 19 bases lying between them. Germline V CDR1 and CDR2: MNHNS, SASEGT. The CDR3 extends over 14 amino acids. As DNA, the CDR3 is TGTGCCACTCCCCGACTACAGGGTTCCTATGGCTACACCTTC. Translation: CATPRLQGSYGYTF.

The genes are TRBV5-1 and TRBJ1-2, with a tentative D call TRBD1 (6 bases). Trimming left V 3 bases short and J 5 bases short, with 17 bases between. The CDR3 sequence is 15 residues long. CDR1 is SGHRS, CDR2 YFSETQ, per germline. The chain's CDR3 is CASSSPEEGVYGYTF. As DNA, the CDR3 is TGCGCCAGCAGCTCCCCCGAGGAGGGGGTTTATGGCTACACCTTC.

The V gene is TRBV20-1, the J gene TRBJ1-4, with D unresolved. Deletions cut 5 bases from V and 6 bases from J, with 16 bases between. The CDR3 length is 14 residues. The germline V gene has CDR1 DFQATT and CDR2 SNEGSKA (reference sequence). CDR3 loop: CSAPWAPGDEKLFF. The CDR3 DNA reads TGCAGTGCTCCATGGGCTCCCGGGGATGAAAAACTGTTTTTT.

The chain carries TRBV27 and TRBJ1-2; D not resolved. V was cut by 3 bases and J by 3 bases, with 11 bases left in between. The germline gives CDR1 MNHEY, CDR2 SMNVEV (reference sequence). CDR3 length: 14 residues. CDR3 DNA: TGTGCCAGCAGTTTCGGACTTGGGGACTATGGCTACACCTTC. Its protein is CASSFGLGDYGYTF.

For the CDR3, the DNA is TGTGCCAGTAGTAGAGGGACAGCGGGCAATCAGCCCCAGCATTTT. The encoded protein is CASSRGTAGNQPQHF. This chain connects TRBV19 to TRBJ1-5; 7 nucleotides align to TRBD1. The J segment lost 2 bases and the V segment lost 4 bases, leaving 5 bases of the junction unmatched. This CDR3 has 15 amino acids. Germline CDR1 and CDR2: LNHDA and SQIVND (reference sequence).

The V and J genes are TRBV24-1 and TRBJ2-5; the D gene is possibly TRBD2 (6 bases). This CDR3 is built from 14 residues. V was trimmed by 3 bases and J by 2 bases, leaving 9 bases between them. From germline, CDR1 is KGHDR and CDR2 SFDVKD. The CDR3 protein is CATSDTGEQETQYF. The CDR3 DNA follows: TGTGCCACCAGTGATACGGGGGAGCAAGAGACCCAGTACTTC.